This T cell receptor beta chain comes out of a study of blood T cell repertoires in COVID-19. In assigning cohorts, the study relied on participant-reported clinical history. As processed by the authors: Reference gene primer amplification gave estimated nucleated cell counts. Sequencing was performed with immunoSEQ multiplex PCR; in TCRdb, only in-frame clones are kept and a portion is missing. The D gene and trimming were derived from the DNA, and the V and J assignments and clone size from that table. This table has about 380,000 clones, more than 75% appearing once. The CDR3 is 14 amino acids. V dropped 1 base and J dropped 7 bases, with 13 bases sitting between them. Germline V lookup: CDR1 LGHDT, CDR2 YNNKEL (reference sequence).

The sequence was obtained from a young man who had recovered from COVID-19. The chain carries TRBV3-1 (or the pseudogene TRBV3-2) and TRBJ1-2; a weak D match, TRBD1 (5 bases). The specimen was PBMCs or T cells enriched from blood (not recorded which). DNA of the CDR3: TGTGCCAGCAGCCAAGTAGGCAGGGTTGGTGGCTACACCTTC. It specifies CASSQVGRVGGYTF.